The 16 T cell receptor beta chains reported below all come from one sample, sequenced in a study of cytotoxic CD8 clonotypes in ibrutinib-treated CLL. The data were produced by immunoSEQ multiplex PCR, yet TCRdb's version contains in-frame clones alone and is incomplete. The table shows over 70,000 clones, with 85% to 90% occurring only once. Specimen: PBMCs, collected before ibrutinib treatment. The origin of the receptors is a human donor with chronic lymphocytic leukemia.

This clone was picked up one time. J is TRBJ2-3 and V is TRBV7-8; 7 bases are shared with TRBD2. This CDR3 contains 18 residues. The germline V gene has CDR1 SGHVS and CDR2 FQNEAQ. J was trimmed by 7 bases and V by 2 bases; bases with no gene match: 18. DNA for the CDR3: TGTGCCAGCAGCTTATCCGAGCCGGGACTAATTACCGTTAATACGCAGTATTTT. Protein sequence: CASSLSEPGLITVNTQYF.

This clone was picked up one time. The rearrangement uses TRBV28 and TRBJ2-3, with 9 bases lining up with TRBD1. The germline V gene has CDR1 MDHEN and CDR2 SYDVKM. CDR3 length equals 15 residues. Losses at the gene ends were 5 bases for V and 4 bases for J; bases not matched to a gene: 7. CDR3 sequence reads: CASSETGGRSDTQYF. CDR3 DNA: TGTGCCAGCAGTGAAACAGGGGGCCGGTCAGATACGCAGTATTTT.

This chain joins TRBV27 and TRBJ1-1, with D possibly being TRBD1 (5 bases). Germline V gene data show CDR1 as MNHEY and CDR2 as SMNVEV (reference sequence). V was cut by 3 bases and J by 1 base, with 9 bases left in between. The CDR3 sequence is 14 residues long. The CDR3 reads CASSLPGKNTEAFF. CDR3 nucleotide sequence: TGTGCCAGCAGTTTGCCAGGGAAGAACACTGAAGCTTTCTTT.

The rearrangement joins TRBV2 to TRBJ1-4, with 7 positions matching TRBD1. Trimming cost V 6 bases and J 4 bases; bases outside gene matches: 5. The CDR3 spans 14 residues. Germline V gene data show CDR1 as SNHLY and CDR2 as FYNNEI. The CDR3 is CASRRTGGNEKLFF. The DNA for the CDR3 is TGTGCCAGCAGGCGGACAGGAGGTAATGAAAAACTGTTTTTT.

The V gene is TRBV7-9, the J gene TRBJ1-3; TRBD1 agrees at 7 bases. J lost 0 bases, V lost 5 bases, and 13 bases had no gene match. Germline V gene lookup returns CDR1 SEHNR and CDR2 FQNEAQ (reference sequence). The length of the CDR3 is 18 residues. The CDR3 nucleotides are TGTGCCAGCAGCGCGGGGAGGGGACAGCCTGACTCTGGAAACACCATATATTTT. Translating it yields CASSAGRGQPDSGNTIYF. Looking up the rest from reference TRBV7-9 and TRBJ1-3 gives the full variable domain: DTGVSQNPRHKITKRGQNVTFRCDPISEHNRLYWYRQTLGQGPEFLTYFQNEAQLEKSRLLSDRFSAERPKGSFSTLEIQRTEQGDSAMYLCASSAGRGQPDSGNTIYFGEGSWLTVV.

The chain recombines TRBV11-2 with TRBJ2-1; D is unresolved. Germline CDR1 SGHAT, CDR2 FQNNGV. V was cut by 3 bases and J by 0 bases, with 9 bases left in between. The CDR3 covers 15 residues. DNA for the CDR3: TGTGCCAGCAGCTTCTGGGCCAGCTCCTACAATGAGCAGTTCTTC. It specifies CASSFWASSYNEQFF.

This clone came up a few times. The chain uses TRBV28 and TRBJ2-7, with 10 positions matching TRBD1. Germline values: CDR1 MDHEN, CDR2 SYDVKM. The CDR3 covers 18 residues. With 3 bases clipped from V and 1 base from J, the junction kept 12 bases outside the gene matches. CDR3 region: CASSFFPPPGQGSYEQYF. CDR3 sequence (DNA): TGTGCCAGCAGTTTTTTTCCCCCTCCGGGACAGGGGTCCTACGAGCAGTACTTC.

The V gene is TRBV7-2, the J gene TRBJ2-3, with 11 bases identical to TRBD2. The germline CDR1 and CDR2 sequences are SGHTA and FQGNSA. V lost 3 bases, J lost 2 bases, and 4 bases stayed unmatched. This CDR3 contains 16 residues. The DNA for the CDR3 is TGTGCCAGCAGCTTGAGACTAGCGGGAACCACAGATACGCAGTATTTT. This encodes CASSLRLAGTTDTQYF.

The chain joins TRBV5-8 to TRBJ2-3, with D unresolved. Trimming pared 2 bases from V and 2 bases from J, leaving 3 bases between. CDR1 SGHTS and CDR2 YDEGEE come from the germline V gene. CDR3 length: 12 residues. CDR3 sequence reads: CASSLDTDTQYF. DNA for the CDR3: TGTGCCAGCAGCTTAGACACAGATACGCAGTATTTT.

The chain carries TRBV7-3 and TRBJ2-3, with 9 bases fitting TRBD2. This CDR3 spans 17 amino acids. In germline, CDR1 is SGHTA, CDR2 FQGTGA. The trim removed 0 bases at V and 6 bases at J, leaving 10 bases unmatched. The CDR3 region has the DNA TGTGCCAGCAGCTTAACAGGTGGAGCGGGAGGTCTCGATACGCAGTATTTT. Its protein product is CASSLTGGAGGLDTQYF.

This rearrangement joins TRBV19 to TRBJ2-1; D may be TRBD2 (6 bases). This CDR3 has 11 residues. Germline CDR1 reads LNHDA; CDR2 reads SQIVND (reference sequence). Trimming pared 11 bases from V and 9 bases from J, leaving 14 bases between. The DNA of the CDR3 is TGTGCCCTTGGGGAGGTCGGTGAGCAGTTCTTC. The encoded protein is CALGEVGEQFF.

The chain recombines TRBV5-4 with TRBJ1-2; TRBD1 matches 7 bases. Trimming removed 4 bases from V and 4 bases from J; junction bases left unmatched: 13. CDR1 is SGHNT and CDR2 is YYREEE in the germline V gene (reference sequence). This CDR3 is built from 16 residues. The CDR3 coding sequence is TGTGCCAGCAGCCCTACCAGGACGGAGGGGGCCTATGGCTACACCTTC. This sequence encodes CASSPTRTEGAYGYTF.

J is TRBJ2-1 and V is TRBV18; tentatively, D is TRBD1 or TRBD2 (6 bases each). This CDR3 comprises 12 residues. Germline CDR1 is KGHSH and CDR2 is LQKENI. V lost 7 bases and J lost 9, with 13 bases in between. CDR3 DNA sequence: TGTGCCAGCTTGGGGGGCGAGGGTGAGCAGTTCTTC. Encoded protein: CASLGGEGEQFF.

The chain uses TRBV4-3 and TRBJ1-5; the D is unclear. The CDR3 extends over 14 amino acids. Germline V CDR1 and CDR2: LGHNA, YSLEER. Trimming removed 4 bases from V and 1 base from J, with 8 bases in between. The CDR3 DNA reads TGCGCCAGCAGCCTAGGGTGGAGCAATCAGCCCCAGCATTTT. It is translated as CASSLGWSNQPQHF.

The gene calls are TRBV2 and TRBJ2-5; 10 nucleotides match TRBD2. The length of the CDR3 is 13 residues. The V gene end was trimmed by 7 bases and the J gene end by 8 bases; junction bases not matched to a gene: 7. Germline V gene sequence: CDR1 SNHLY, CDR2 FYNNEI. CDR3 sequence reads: CASTGLAGETQYF. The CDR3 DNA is TGTGCCAGCACTGGGCTAGCGGGAGAAACCCAGTACTTC.

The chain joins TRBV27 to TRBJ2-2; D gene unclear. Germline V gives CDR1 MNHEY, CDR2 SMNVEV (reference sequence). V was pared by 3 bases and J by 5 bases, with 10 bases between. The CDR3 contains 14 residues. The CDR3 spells CASSLPDQTGELFF. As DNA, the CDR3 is TGTGCCAGCAGTTTGCCGGACCAAACCGGGGAGCTGTTTTTT.